Presented here are 30 T cell receptor beta chains from one specimen sequenced in a study of CD8+CD57+ T cells in acquired aplastic anemia. Previously, flow cytometry had revealed CD8+CD57+ cell expansion in the patients chosen for sequencing. The study profiled TCR beta VDJ and CDR3 using genomic DNA as template. TCRdb reanalysed the reads using MiXCR and keeps one entry per CDR3 protein. The sample contains roughly 200,000 distinct CDR3 sequences, roughly 65% of which appear only once. Sequencing was performed on sorted CD4+, CD8+, or CD8+CD57+ T cells (not recorded which) from PBMCs. The receptors were gathered from a human donor with aplastic anemia.

The chain uses TRBV20-1 and TRBJ2-1, with 9 bases aligning to TRBD1. Germline CDR1 is DFQATT and CDR2 is SNEGSKA (reference sequence). The CDR3 consists of 13 residues. The trim removed 0 bases at V and 15 bases at J, leaving 9 bases unmatched. The CDR3, as DNA: TGCAGTGCTAGAGATCGGAGGGACAGGGAGGGGTTCTTC. Translated, it gives CSARDRRDREGFF.

V gene TRBV12-3 or TRBV12-4 combines with J gene TRBJ2-4; 11 bases align to TRBD2. V shed 4 bases and J 5 bases; nucleotides not matched to a gene: 7. The CDR3 covers 16 residues. The CDR3: CASSSSGTSGENIQYF. Here the CDR3 DNA reads TGTGCCAGCAGTTCATCCGGGACTAGCGGAGAAAACATTCAGTACTTC.

The chain recombines TRBV7-9 with TRBJ1-4, with D uncertain. The CDR3 runs 14 residues. V lost 5 bases, J lost 5 bases, and 12 bases lay in between. Per germline, CDR1 SEHNR and CDR2 FQNEAQ (reference sequence). Here the CDR3 DNA reads TGTGCCAGCAGCATACGTGGGTCCAATGAAAAACTGTTTTTT. It is translated as CASSIRGSNEKLFF.

The J gene is TRBJ1-1, the V gene TRBV14, with TRBD1 matching 8 bases. CDR1 and CDR2 (germline): SGHDN, FVKESK. Losses at the gene ends were 1 base for V and 4 bases for J; bases not matched to a gene: 8. The CDR3 spans 16 residues. The chain's CDR3 is CASSQGQGTYPTEAFF. The CDR3 DNA reads as TGTGCCAGCAGCCAAGGACAGGGGACGTATCCCACTGAAGCTTTCTTT.

This clonotype was found a few times. The chain combines TRBV7-7 with TRBJ1-1; D unclear. The germline V gene has CDR1 SSHAT and CDR2 FNYEAQ (reference sequence). The ends were cut back, 2 bases at V and 0 bases at J, with 4 bases in the middle. This CDR3 region has 13 residues. Here the CDR3 reads CASSLSLNTEAFF. CDR3 coding DNA: TGTGCCAGCAGCTTAAGTCTGAACACTGAAGCTTTCTTT.

The V gene is TRBV7-9, the J gene TRBJ2-7, with no clear D. Germline-derived CDR1 and CDR2 are SEHNR and FQNEAQ (reference sequence). V was clipped by 5 bases and J by 5 bases, with 7 bases between them. The CDR3 runs to 11 residues. In DNA form, the CDR3 reads TGTGCCAGCAGCCATGGGGACGAGCAGTACTTC. It yields the protein CASSHGDEQYF.

As regards this clonotype: A much larger clone is a single base away; this may be a read error. The rearrangement uses TRBV12-3 or TRBV12-4 and TRBJ2-7; D gene ambiguous. The CDR3 spans 12 residues. The CDR3 DNA reads TGTGCCGGCAGTTTTTCCATAAACGAGCAGTACTTC. This translates into CAGSFSINEQYF.

This chain joins TRBV5-4 and TRBJ2-2; no firm D call. CDR3 length equals 13 residues. Germline V gene sequence: CDR1 SGHNT, CDR2 YYREEE (reference sequence). The V end was cut by 4 bases, the J end by 4 bases, with 8 bases between. CDR3 bases: TGTGCCAGCAGCCCTCGGGCCACCGGGGAGCTGTTTTTT. It encodes CASSPRATGELFF.

V is TRBV2 and J is TRBJ2-3, with 10 bases fitting TRBD2. V gave up 7 bases and J gave up 5 bases; unmatched junction bases: 6. The germline V gene encodes CDR1 SNHLY and CDR2 FYNNEI. The CDR3 contains 14 residues. The DNA of the CDR3 is TGTGCCAGCAATCTAGCGGGAGTGGGAGATACGCAGTATTTT. It codes for CASNLAGVGDTQYF. Full variable domain (missing parts from reference TRBV2 and TRBJ2-3): EPEVTQTPSHQVTQMGQEVILRCVPISNHLYFYWYRQILGQKVEFLVSFYNNEISEKSEIFDDQFSVERPDGSNFTLKIRSTKLEDSAMYFCASNLAGVGDTQYFGPGTRLTVL.

Note on this clonotype: This is likely a read error, given that the CDR3 carries no conserved phenylalanine or tryptophan at its end. The V call is TRBV7-9, the J call TRBJ2-6, with a possible D match to TRBD1 (5 bases). Germline V gene sequence: CDR1 SEHNR, CDR2 FQNEAQ (reference sequence). This CDR3 spans 16 amino acids. Trimming shortened V by 4 bases and J by 0 bases, and 10 bases separated the two germline ends. As DNA, the CDR3 is TGTGCCAGCAGCTGGGAAGGGGTCTCTGGGGCCAACGTCCTGACTTCC. Translation: CASSWEGVSGANVLTS.

J is TRBJ1-4 and V is TRBV10-2, with D possibly being TRBD1 (5 bases). Trimming stripped 5 bases from V and 8 bases from J, with 12 bases between. The germline gives CDR1 WSHSY, CDR2 SAAADI. CDR3 length equals 13 residues. CDR3 DNA: TGCGCCAGCAGTCAAGGGGCTAGGGAAAAACTGTTTTTT. Translating it yields CASSQGAREKLFF.

The chain carries TRBV9 and TRBJ1-4; TRBD1 matches 7 bases. V dropped 3 bases and J dropped 0; count of bases not matched to a gene: 8. Germline-derived CDR1 and CDR2 are SGDLS and YYNGEE. CDR3 length: 17 amino acids. CDR3 sequence (DNA): TGTGCCAGCAGCGAATCCGGGACAGCTGCAACTAATGAAAAACTGTTTTTT. Residues: CASSESGTAATNEKLFF.

The J gene is TRBJ2-1, the V gene TRBV6-5; possibly TRBD1 for D (6 bases). Trimming removed 2 bases from V and 6 bases from J, with 11 bases in between. The CDR3 consists of 14 residues. The germline V gene encodes CDR1 MNHEY and CDR2 SVGAGI. CDR3: CASSYPGQGNEQFF. CDR3 DNA sequence: TGTGCCAGCAGTTACCCGGGACAAGGCAATGAGCAGTTCTTC.

The V and J genes are TRBV9 and TRBJ2-5, with unresolved D. V was shortened by 0 bases and J by 5 bases, with 14 bases between the two germline ends. CDR1 is SGDLS and CDR2 is YYNGEE in the germline V gene. The CDR3 consists of 15 residues. The CDR3: CASSVGGGVLETQYF. CDR3 nucleotides: TGTGCCAGCAGCGTAGGTGGTGGGGTCCTGGAGACCCAGTACTTC. The entire variable domain, with the rest obtained from reference TRBV9 and TRBJ2-5, is as follows: DSGVTQTPKHLITATGQRVTLRCSPRSGDLSVYWYQQSLDQGLQFLIQYYNGEERAKGNILERFSAQQFPDLHSELNLSSLELGDSALYFCASSVGGGVLETQYFGPGTRLLVL.

The rearrangement uses TRBV12-3 or TRBV12-4 and TRBJ1-5; a possible D gene is TRBD1 (5 bases). The CDR3 has 13 amino acids. V lost 7 bases, J lost 2 bases, and 9 bases lay in between. This CDR3 reads CASNAGGNQPQHF. The CDR3 DNA sequence: TGTGCCAGCAACGCGGGGGGCAATCAGCCCCAGCATTTT.

Remarks on this clonotype: One junction end does not reproduce the germline sequence, and a read error may be involved. The rearrangement links TRBV2 to TRBJ1-2, with no clear D. The CDR3 extends over 12 amino acids. CDR1 is SNHLY and CDR2 is FYNNEI in the germline V gene. As DNA, the CDR3 is TGTGCCAGCACGATGGTTAGCGTAGGGATACTCTTC. Residues: CASTMVSVGILF. Full variable domain (remainder filled in from reference TRBV2 and TRBJ1-2): EPEVTQTPSHQVTQMGQEVILRCVPISNHLYFYWYRQILGQKVEFLVSFYNNEISEKSEIFDDQFSVERPDGSNFTLKIRSTKLEDSAMYFCASTMVSVGILFGSGTRLTVV.

The gene calls are TRBV15 and TRBJ1-3; no reliable D call. The V end lost 0 bases, the J end lost 0 bases, and 9 bases lay between the germline ends. CDR1 LNHNV and CDR2 YYDKDF come from the germline V gene (reference sequence). This CDR3 spans 16 amino acids. CDR3 protein: CATSREKSNSGNTIYF. DNA of the CDR3: TGTGCCACCAGCAGAGAGAAGAGCAACTCTGGAAACACCATATATTTT.

The CDR3 nucleotides are TGTGCCAGCAGCTCATGGACTGAAGCTTTCTTT. It yields the protein CASSSWTEAFF. This chain connects TRBV7-3 to TRBJ1-1, with unresolved D. This CDR3 has 11 residues. CDR1 is SGHTA, CDR2 FQGTGA, per germline. V was pared by 4 bases and J by 5 bases, with 5 bases between.

The V call is TRBV15, the J call TRBJ2-2; TRBD1 is a possible D gene (6 bases). The CDR3 runs 16 residues. Germline CDR1 LNHNV, CDR2 YYDKDF (reference sequence). V was cut by 3 bases and J by 7 bases, with 18 bases left in between. Written as DNA, the CDR3 is TGTGCCACCAGCAGTGAAGCAGTGGGGGCGGGCGGGGAGCTGTTTTTT. It codes for CATSSEAVGAGGELFF.

This chain joins TRBV2 and TRBJ2-3; 7 bases map to TRBD1. The CDR3 length is 13 residues. CDR1 is SNHLY and CDR2 is FYNNEI in the germline V gene. The junction had 5 bases not matched to a gene; V was cut back by 5 bases and J by 6 bases. CDR3 DNA sequence: TGTGCCAGCAGTACAACGACAGGGGATACGCAGTATTTT. Its translation: CASSTTTGDTQYF.

The chain recombines TRBV15 with TRBJ2-7; 9 bases are shared with TRBD1. Trimming at V came to 1 base and at J to 6 bases, leaving 7 bases not matched to a gene. CDR3 length equals 15 residues. Germline lookup yields CDR1 LNHNV and CDR2 YYDKDF (reference sequence). The CDR3 DNA is TGTGCCACCAGCAGAGGAGCACAGGGGGCGTTCGAGCAGTACTTC. It specifies CATSRGAQGAFEQYF.

The gene calls are TRBV10-3 and TRBJ2-3; TRBD2 might be the D (6 bases). V lost 4 bases and J lost 2, with 19 bases in between. Germline V gene data show CDR1 as ENHRY and CDR2 as SYGVKD. The CDR3 has 17 amino acids. The CDR3 region is CAISVTEGLHSTDTQYF. CDR3 DNA sequence: TGTGCCATCAGTGTAACGGAGGGACTCCATTCCACAGATACGCAGTATTTT.

The sample holds a few counts of this clonotype. The rearrangement links TRBV12-3 or TRBV12-4 to TRBJ2-7, with unresolved D. The CDR3 length is 13 residues. V was clipped by 4 bases and J by 4 bases, with 11 bases between them. CDR3 nucleotides: TGTGCCAGCAGTTACGGGCTCGAATACGAGCAGTACTTC. Translation gives CASSYGLEYEQYF.

Ten or more counts support this clonotype. This chain connects TRBV5-1 to TRBJ2-7, with unresolved D. Germline CDR1 reads SGHRS; CDR2 reads YFSETQ. With 4 bases removed from V and 4 bases from J, the gap between germline ends came to 9 bases. The CDR3 extends over 12 amino acids. In DNA form, the CDR3 reads TGCGCCAGCAGCCCTAACGGTTACGAGCAGTACTTC. Amino acid sequence: CASSPNGYEQYF.

The chain uses TRBV25-1 and TRBJ2-5; 10 bases fit TRBD1. The V and J ends lost 3 bases and 5 bases, in that order; junction bases with no gene match: 12. The CDR3 runs 17 residues. The V gene's germline CDR1 is MGHDK and CDR2 SYGVNS. As DNA, the CDR3 is TGTGCCAGCAGTGACGTACCCGGACAGGGGGTCGGGGAGACCCAGTACTTC. Its protein is CASSDVPGQGVGETQYF. The whole variable domain, remainder taken from reference TRBV25-1 and TRBJ2-5, is EADIYQTPRYLVIGTGKKITLECSQTMGHDKMYWYQQDPGMELHLIHYSYGVNSTEKGDLSSESTVSRIRTEHFPLTLESARPSHTSQYLCASSDVPGQGVGETQYFGPGTRLLVL.

The chain is built from TRBV6-4 and TRBJ1-6; no firm D call. Germline V gene sequence: CDR1 MRHNA, CDR2 SNTAGT. The CDR3 totals 13 residues. V was clipped by 4 bases and J by 9 bases, with 10 bases between them. CDR3 loop: CASSVEPGSPLHF. As DNA, the CDR3 is TGTGCCAGCAGTGTCGAACCGGGTTCACCCCTCCACTTT.

There are many counts of this clonotype. The CDR3 bases are TGTGCCAGCAGGCGGATGGACAGGGTTAATGAAAAACTGTTTTTT. This encodes CASRRMDRVNEKLFF. The chain has TRBV2 and TRBJ1-4; 8 bases fit TRBD1. Germline loops: CDR1 SNHLY, CDR2 FYNNEI. The CDR3 covers 15 residues. Losses at the gene ends were 6 bases for V and 4 bases for J; bases not matched to a gene: 7.

The J gene is TRBJ2-3, the V gene TRBV24-1; TRBD2 agrees at 15 bases. The germline V gene encodes CDR1 KGHDR and CDR2 SFDVKD. The CDR3 consists of 17 residues. The V and J ends lost 5 bases and 1 base, in that order; junction bases with no gene match: 3. CDR3 amino acids: CATSGRTSGGGTDTQYF. The CDR3 DNA sequence: TGTGCCACCAGTGGCCGGACTAGCGGGGGGGGCACAGATACGCAGTATTTT.

V and J are TRBV10-2 and TRBJ2-3; a possible D gene is TRBD2 (6 bases). The germline gives CDR1 WSHSY, CDR2 SAAADI. The CDR3 is 15 amino acids. Deletions cut 6 bases from V and 4 bases from J, with 17 bases between. The CDR3 sequence: CASRATGVGADTQYF. The CDR3, as DNA: TGCGCCAGCAGGGCCACGGGAGTTGGCGCAGATACGCAGTATTTT.

The V and J genes are TRBV10-3 and TRBJ2-1; 15 bases are shared with TRBD2. Germline values: CDR1 ENHRY, CDR2 SYGVKD. This CDR3 spans 14 amino acids. V shed 6 bases and J 7 bases; nucleotides not matched to a gene: 1. CDR3 coding DNA: TGTGCCATCAGGGGGACTAGCGGGAGGAATGAGCAGTTCTTC. Protein product: CAIRGTSGRNEQFF.